The rows below give T cell receptor beta chains drawn from one sample of a study of T cell changes during pregnancy in multiple sclerosis. The protocol was immunoSEQ multiplex PCR, while the TCRdb copy is restricted to in-frame clones and leaves out a portion. The sample has some 36,000 clones; 91% are singletons. Sequenced here: CD4+ T cells from peripheral blood mononuclear cells, sampled in the second trimester of pregnancy. The receptors derive from a female donor in good health, enrolled as a control in a pregnancy study. The CDR3 runs from the conserved cysteine through the conserved F or W. D genes are given only for firm matches.

d_call: TRBD1
j_call: TRBJ1-1
v_call: TRBV5-1
cdr3_nt: TGCGCCAGCAGCGTACAGGGACAGGAGGGCACTGAAGCTTTCTTT
cdr3_aa: CASSVQGQEGTEAFF

d_call: TRBD1
j_call: TRBJ2-1
v_call: TRBV9
cdr3_nt: TGTGCCAGCAGCGTAAGCAGACAGGGATTTTACAATGAGCAGTTCTTC
cdr3_aa: CASSVSRQGFYNEQFF

d_call: TRBD2
j_call: TRBJ2-1
v_call: TRBV5-1
cdr3_nt: TGCGCCAGCTCAACTAGCGGGGGCGAGCAGTTCTTC
cdr3_aa: CASSTSGGEQFF

d_call: NA
j_call: TRBJ2-7
v_call: TRBV11-2
cdr3_nt: TGTGCCAGCAGCTTCCCCGGGAGCTCCTACGAGCAGTACTTC
cdr3_aa: CASSFPGSSYEQYF

d_call: TRBD1
j_call: TRBJ1-2
v_call: TRBV13
cdr3_nt: TGTGCCAGCAGCCTCCGGGACAGAGAGTTGTATGGCTACACCTTC
cdr3_aa: CASSLRDRELYGYTF

d_call: NA
j_call: TRBJ1-5
v_call: TRBV29-1
cdr3_nt: TGCAGCGTGGGGCCGGAGGGCGGTAGCAATCAGCCCCAGCATTTT
cdr3_aa: CSVGPEGGSNQPQHF

d_call: NA
j_call: TRBJ1-1
v_call: TRBV7-8
cdr3_nt: TGTGCCAGCAGCCTCCGCCTGGGACAGAACACTGAAGCTTTCTTT
cdr3_aa: CASSLRLGQNTEAFF

d_call: NA
j_call: TRBJ1-5
v_call: TRBV2
cdr3_nt: TGTGCCAGCAGTGAAGGGCGGCGGCAGCCCCAGCATTTT
cdr3_aa: CASSEGRRQPQHF

d_call: NA
j_call: TRBJ2-2
v_call: TRBV21-1
cdr3_nt: TGTGCCAGCAGCCTGCGCTGGGGGAACAGGGGTAAAAACACCGGGGAGCTGTTTTTT
cdr3_aa: CASSLRWGNRGKNTGELFF

d_call: TRBD2
j_call: TRBJ2-3
v_call: TRBV29-1
cdr3_nt: TGCAGCTACCGACTAGCGGGATATAGCACAGATACGCAGTATTTT
cdr3_aa: CSYRLAGYSTDTQYF

d_call: NA
j_call: TRBJ1-1
v_call: TRBV7-9
cdr3_nt: TGTGCCAGCAGCTTATCCAGGAGGACTGAAGCTTTCTTT
cdr3_aa: CASSLSRRTEAFF

d_call: NA
j_call: TRBJ2-3
v_call: TRBV5-4
cdr3_nt: TGTGCCAGCAGCCCTGGGGGGGGGCGCCAGTCAGATACGCAGTATTTT
cdr3_aa: CASSPGGGRQSDTQYF

d_call: NA
j_call: TRBJ1-5
v_call: TRBV2
cdr3_nt: TGTGCCAGCCGTCTCAGCGCCGGCAGCAATCAGCCCCAGCATTTT
cdr3_aa: CASRLSAGSNQPQHF

d_call: NA
j_call: TRBJ1-6
v_call: TRBV15
cdr3_nt: TGTGCCACCAGCAGAGATCGTCAGCGGAATTCACCCCTCCACTTT
cdr3_aa: CATSRDRQRNSPLHF

d_call: NA
j_call: TRBJ1-5
v_call: TRBV7-9
cdr3_nt: TGTGCCAGCAGTCAGGGGCAGGGTCAGCCCCAGCATTTT
cdr3_aa: CASSQGQGQPQHF

d_call: TRBD1
j_call: TRBJ2-1
v_call: TRBV4-2
cdr3_nt: TGTGCCAGCAGCTCCGCACAGGGGGCCTACAATGAGCAGTTCTTC
cdr3_aa: CASSSAQGAYNEQFF

d_call: NA
j_call: TRBJ2-7
v_call: TRBV30
cdr3_nt: TGTGCCTGGAGTGAAGAGGGCTACTCGGGGCAGTACTTC
cdr3_aa: CAWSEEGYSGQYF

d_call: NA
j_call: TRBJ2-3
v_call: TRBV5-8
cdr3_nt: TGTGCCAGCAGCCTGGGGGGGGGCCGTTTGATTGCAGATACGCAGTATTTT
cdr3_aa: CASSLGGGRLIADTQYF

d_call: NA
j_call: TRBJ2-1
v_call: TRBV4-3
cdr3_nt: TGCGCCAGCAGCCAAGGGCCACGAGGCAATGAGCAGTTCTTC
cdr3_aa: CASSQGPRGNEQFF

d_call: TRBD1
j_call: TRBJ2-1
v_call: TRBV19
cdr3_nt: TGTGCCAGTAGTATAAACTTAGACAGGGGCGCCTACAATGAGCAGTTCTTC
cdr3_aa: CASSINLDRGAYNEQFF

d_call: TRBD1
j_call: TRBJ2-6
v_call: TRBV9
cdr3_nt: TGTGCCAGCAGCGTAGCTCGTGTTCAGGGGGCTGGGGCCAACGTCCTGACTTTC
cdr3_aa: CASSVARVQGAGANVLTF

d_call: NA
j_call: TRBJ2-1
v_call: TRBV7-3
cdr3_nt: TGTGCCAGCAGGCGCGGGTTTGGCGTTGGCAATGAGCAGTTCTTC
cdr3_aa: CASRRGFGVGNEQFF

d_call: NA
j_call: TRBJ1-4
v_call: TRBV2
cdr3_nt: TGTGCCAGCAAAAAGGGGAGGAACGAAAAACTGTTTTTT
cdr3_aa: CASKKGRNEKLFF

d_call: NA
j_call: TRBJ1-2
v_call: TRBV29-1
cdr3_nt: TGCAGCGTGGGGGACACCAGCTACACCTTC
cdr3_aa: CSVGDTSYTF

d_call: TRBD2
j_call: TRBJ2-5
v_call: TRBV7-8
cdr3_nt: TGTGCCAGCAGGCCCCGGGGACTAGCGGGGATAGAGACCCAGTACTTC
cdr3_aa: CASRPRGLAGIETQYF

d_call: TRBD1
j_call: TRBJ1-2
v_call: TRBV6-5
cdr3_nt: TGTGCCAGCAGTTTACAGGGGGTGAAGGGCTACACCTTC
cdr3_aa: CASSLQGVKGYTF

d_call: TRBD1
j_call: TRBJ1-1
v_call: TRBV2
cdr3_nt: TGTGCCAGCAGACACAGGGGGCTTAACACTGAAGCTTTCTTT
cdr3_aa: CASRHRGLNTEAFF

d_call: NA
j_call: TRBJ2-2
v_call: TRBV7-7
cdr3_nt: TGTGCCATCCGACAGGACGCCACCGGGGAGCTGTTTTTT
cdr3_aa: CAIRQDATGELFF

d_call: NA
j_call: TRBJ2-3
v_call: TRBV27
cdr3_nt: TGTGCCAGCAGGGAAGGGGGGGGAAGCACAGATACGCAGTATTTT
cdr3_aa: CASREGGGSTDTQYF

d_call: TRBD2
j_call: TRBJ2-1
v_call: TRBV7-2
cdr3_nt: TGTGCCAGCAGCTTTAGCGCTCGACTAGCGGCCAATGAGCAGTTCTTC
cdr3_aa: CASSFSARLAANEQFF

d_call: TRBD1
j_call: TRBJ1-2
v_call: TRBV10-3
cdr3_nt: TGTGCCATCAGTCATACAGACAGGGACGGCTACACCTTC
cdr3_aa: CAISHTDRDGYTF